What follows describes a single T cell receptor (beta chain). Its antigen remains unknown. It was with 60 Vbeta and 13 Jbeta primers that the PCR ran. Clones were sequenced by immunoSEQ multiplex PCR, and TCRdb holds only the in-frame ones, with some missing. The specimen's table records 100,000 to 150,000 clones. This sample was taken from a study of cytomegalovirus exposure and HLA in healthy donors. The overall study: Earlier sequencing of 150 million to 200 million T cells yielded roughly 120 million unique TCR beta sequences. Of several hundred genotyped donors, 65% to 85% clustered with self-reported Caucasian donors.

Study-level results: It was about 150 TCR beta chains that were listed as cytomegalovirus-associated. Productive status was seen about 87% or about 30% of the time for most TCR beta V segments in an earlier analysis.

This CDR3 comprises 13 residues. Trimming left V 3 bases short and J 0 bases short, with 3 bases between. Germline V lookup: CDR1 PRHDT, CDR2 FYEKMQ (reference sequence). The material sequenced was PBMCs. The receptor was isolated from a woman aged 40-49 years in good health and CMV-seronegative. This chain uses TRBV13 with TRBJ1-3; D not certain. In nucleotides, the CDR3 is TGTGCCAGCAGCTTGAGCTCTGGAAACACCATATATTTT. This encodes CASSLSSGNTIYF. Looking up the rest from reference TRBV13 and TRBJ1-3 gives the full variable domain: AAGVIQSPRHLIKEKRETATLKCYPIPRHDTVYWYQQGPGQDPQFLISFYEKMQSDKGSIPDRFSAQQFSDYHSELNMSSLELGDSALYFCASSLSSGNTIYFGEGSWLTVV.